The clone carrying this T cell receptor (beta chain) has just a few counts. The data are from a study of T-cell reconstitution after alpha-beta-depleted transplantation in children. Preparation of the TCRbeta library involved a method that used unique molecular identifiers. TCRdb fed the PCR reads into MiXCR, producing one record per CDR3 protein. Of approximately 340,000 distinct CDR3 sequences in the sample, under 13% were seen once. V lost 6 bases to trimming and J lost 12 bases, with 15 bases between them. Germline CDR1 SGHTA, CDR2 FQGNSA. CDR3 length: 12 amino acids. The input for sequencing was PBMCs from the stem cell graft donor, taken from the stem cell graft. The chain employs TRBV7-2 and TRBJ2-1; the D call may be TRBD1 or TRBD2 (5 bases each). The source is a human donor who donated a stem cell graft to a child with acute lymphoblastic leukemia. The DNA for the CDR3 is TGTGCCAGCAGAGCACAGGTGGAGGTGCAGTTCTTC. Translating it yields CASRAQVEVQFF.